A single sample gave rise to the 20 T cell receptor beta chains below, sequenced in a study of blood T cell repertoires in COVID-19 (dated by TCRdb to between 2020 and 2021). The library was built by means of the immunoSEQ multiplex PCR assay. Here the immuneACCESS table is served through TCRdb, limited to in-frame sequences with V and J called. Missing clones are a known gap in these copies; in checked studies unresolved V genes cover under half, and the rest lacks a known reason. This sample gives approximately 180,000 clones in total; roughly 89% of them show up just once. The biggest ten clones account for approximately 2.1% of the sample. Sample: PBMCs or T cells enriched from blood (not recorded which). The receptors derive from a woman aged 40 to 55 with acute COVID-19.

V gene TRBV2 combines with J gene TRBJ1-1; 8 nucleotides line up with TRBD1. CDR1 and CDR2 from the germline V gene are SNHLY and FYNNEI. V shed 5 bases and J 2 bases; nucleotides not matched to a gene: 4. This CDR3 contains 14 residues. Written as DNA, the CDR3 is TGTGCCAGCAGTAAGACAGGGGTAAACACTGAAGCTTTCTTT. This translates into CASSKTGVNTEAFF.

Remarks on this clone: Other DNA sequences in this sample translate to the same CDR3. The chain links TRBV19 to TRBJ2-5; D is unclear. The germline V gene encodes CDR1 LNHDA and CDR2 SQIVND (reference sequence). V shed 5 bases and J shed 1 base, with 8 bases lying between them. CDR3 length: 13 amino acids. As DNA, the CDR3 is TGTGCCAGTAGTCCTTCAGGCCAAGAGACCCAGTACTTC. Translating gives CASSPSGQETQYF. The full variable domain, its missing parts supplied by reference TRBV19 and TRBJ2-5, is DGGITQSPKYLFRKEGQNVTLSCEQNLNHDAMYWYRQDPGQGLRLIYYSQIVNDFQKGDIAEGYSVSREKKESFPLTVTSAQKNPTAFYLCASSPSGQETQYFGPGTRLLVL.

The chain's CDR3 is CASSPRLFPDTQYF. The CDR3 DNA reads as TGTGCCAGCAGCCCCCGACTATTCCCAGATACGCAGTATTTT. The chain joins TRBV9 to TRBJ2-3, with a possible D match to TRBD2 (5 bases). Trimming shortened V by 4 bases and J by 4 bases, and 13 bases separated the two germline ends. This CDR3 has 14 residues. Per germline, CDR1 SGDLS and CDR2 YYNGEE.

The table lists this clone with a count of one. The chain has TRBV18 and TRBJ2-7, with 9 bases aligning to TRBD1. This CDR3 spans 14 amino acids. J lost 6 bases, V lost 5 bases, and 8 bases had no gene match. Germline CDR1 KGHSH, CDR2 LQKENI. The CDR3 nucleotides read TGTGCCAGCTCAACGGGACAGGGTACAAGCGAGCAGTACTTC. Amino acid sequence: CASSTGQGTSEQYF.

CDR3 nucleotide sequence: TGTGCCAGCAGTTCTCCCGGTGATACGCAGTATTTT. Translation: CASSSPGDTQYF. The chain has TRBV27 and TRBJ2-3; D remains unclear. Deletions cut 4 bases from V and 6 bases from J, with 8 bases between. This CDR3 is built from 12 residues. Germline-derived CDR1 and CDR2 are MNHEY and SMNVEV (reference sequence).

This chain joins TRBV6-5 and TRBJ2-3, with D perhaps TRBD2 (6 bases). V gave up 0 bases and J gave up 0 bases, with 7 bases separating them. The V gene's germline CDR1 is MNHEY and CDR2 SVGAGI. CDR3 size: 15 residues. DNA of the CDR3: TGTGCCAGCAGTTACTCGGCGGGGAGCACAGATACGCAGTATTTT. This gives the protein CASSYSAGSTDTQYF.

The rearrangement joins TRBV7-9 to TRBJ1-4; perhaps TRBD1 as D (6 bases). CDR1 is SEHNR, CDR2 FQNEAQ, per germline (reference sequence). The V gene lost 1 base and the J gene lost 3 bases, with 9 bases spanning the gap. The CDR3 covers 15 residues. CDR3 nucleotide sequence: TGTGCCAGCAGCTTAGGAGGGGGTTCTAATGAAAAACTGTTTTTT. This codes for CASSLGGGSNEKLFF. Combining the CDR3 with reference TRBV7-9 and TRBJ1-4 gives the whole variable domain DTGVSQNPRHKITKRGQNVTFRCDPISEHNRLYWYRQTLGQGPEFLTYFQNEAQLEKSRLLSDRFSAERPKGSFSTLEIQRTEQGDSAMYLCASSLGGGSNEKLFFGSGTQLSVL.

This clone was detected only once. J is TRBJ2-2 and V is TRBV4-2; 9 bases fit TRBD2. This CDR3 comprises 17 residues. V trimming: 1 base; J trimming: 5 bases; junction bases outside the gene matches: 8. Germline loops: CDR1 LGHNA, CDR2 YNFKEQ. The CDR3 here is CASSQVRGGAWTGELFF. The CDR3 DNA is TGTGCCAGCAGCCAAGTGCGCGGGGGGGCATGGACCGGGGAGCTGTTTTTT.

The chain recombines TRBV18 with TRBJ2-3, with TRBD1 identical over 9 bases. Per the germline V gene, CDR1 is KGHSH and CDR2 is LQKENI. This CDR3 is built from 15 residues. V lost 4 bases, J lost 4 bases, and 6 bases stayed unmatched. The CDR3 here is CASSLRQGGPDTQYF. The CDR3 DNA reads TGTGCCAGCTCACTAAGACAGGGGGGACCAGATACGCAGTATTTT.

The genes are TRBV5-6 and TRBJ2-1; D is undetermined. The V and J ends lost 1 base and 3 bases respectively, with 8 bases between them. The length of the CDR3 is 14 residues. Germline CDR1 reads SGHDT; CDR2 reads YYEEEE. As DNA, the CDR3 is TGTGCCAGCAGCTTGTCAGGCTTCTACAATGAGCAGTTCTTC. Translated: CASSLSGFYNEQFF.

This chain links TRBV19 with TRBJ1-2, with TRBD1 matching over 7 bases. The CDR3 extends over 13 amino acids. V lost 6 bases to trimming and J lost 2 bases; unmatched junction nucleotides: 3. Germline V gene sequence: CDR1 LNHDA, CDR2 SQIVND (reference sequence). The CDR3 reads CASSPGQNYGYTF. The CDR3 DNA is TGTGCCAGTAGCCCGGGACAGAACTATGGCTACACCTTC.

The chain has TRBV6-5 and TRBJ2-4; 7 nucleotides line up with TRBD2. The CDR3 is 15 residues long. V was pared by 6 bases and J by 5 bases, with 10 bases of the junction left unmatched. Germline V gene lookup returns CDR1 MNHEY and CDR2 SVGAGI. As DNA, the CDR3 is TGTGCCAGCAGAAATACGGGACTAAGGCAAAACATTCAGTACTTC. Protein sequence: CASRNTGLRQNIQYF.

The gene calls are TRBV5-1 and TRBJ2-5; no definite D call. From germline, CDR1 is SGHRS and CDR2 YFSETQ. The ends were cut back, 4 bases at V and 5 bases at J, with 15 bases in the middle. The CDR3 runs 14 residues. CDR3 loop: CASSPWIYGETQYF. CDR3 DNA: TGCGCCAGCAGCCCCTGGATCTACGGGGAGACCCAGTACTTC.

This clone appeared a single time. The chain joins TRBV9 to TRBJ1-4; weak D call: TRBD1 (5 bases). Trimming stripped 4 bases from V and 3 bases from J, with 16 bases between. The CDR3 consists of 16 residues. Germline CDR1 and CDR2: SGDLS and YYNGEE. CDR3 protein: CASSPRPGVSNEKLFF. In DNA, the CDR3 is TGTGCCAGCAGCCCCCGCCCGGGGGTTTCTAATGAAAAACTGTTTTTT. Variable domain in full (rest from reference TRBV9 and TRBJ1-4): DSGVTQTPKHLITATGQRVTLRCSPRSGDLSVYWYQQSLDQGLQFLIQYYNGEERAKGNILERFSAQQFPDLHSELNLSSLELGDSALYFCASSPRPGVSNEKLFFGSGTQLSVL.

The V gene is TRBV4-2, the J gene TRBJ2-1; possible D gene TRBD2, 6 bases. The CDR3 totals 13 residues. The germline V gene encodes CDR1 LGHNA and CDR2 YNFKEQ. V lost 2 bases and J 10 bases, leaving 12 bases between the germline ends. The CDR3 nucleotides read TGTGCCAGCAGCCAATTCGTCGGAGGGGAGCAGTTCTTC. It encodes CASSQFVGGEQFF.

This chain uses TRBV7-2 with TRBJ2-5; 14 bases fit TRBD2. CDR1 is SGHTA, CDR2 FQGNSA, per germline. The CDR3 spans 17 residues. V was pared by 2 bases and J by 5 bases, with 7 bases of the junction left unmatched. The CDR3 loop is CASSLRGGLAGAETQYF. In DNA form, the CDR3 reads TGTGCCAGCAGCTTACGGGGGGGACTAGCGGGAGCTGAGACCCAGTACTTC.

V usage is TRBV5-1 and J usage is TRBJ2-3, with D unresolved. The CDR3 consists of 14 residues. Trimming removed 0 bases from V and 4 bases from J, with 9 bases in between. Germline assignment: CDR1 SGHRS and CDR2 YFSETQ. Here the CDR3 reads CASSLGHIPDTQYF. CDR3 nucleotides: TGCGCCAGCAGCTTGGGACACATACCAGATACGCAGTATTTT. Based on the CDR3 plus reference TRBV5-1 and TRBJ2-3, the full variable domain is KAGVTQTPRYLIKTRGQQVTLSCSPISGHRSVSWYQQTPGQGLQFLFEYFSETQRNKGNFPGRFSGRQFSNSRSEMNVSTLELGDSALYLCASSLGHIPDTQYFGPGTRLTVL.

J is TRBJ2-3 and V is TRBV7-2, with unresolved D. Germline V lookup: CDR1 SGHTA, CDR2 FQGNSA. The V end lost 5 bases, the J end lost 0 bases, and 15 bases lay between the germline ends. The CDR3 runs to 16 residues. In DNA form, the CDR3 reads TGTGCCAGCAGCCAACAAAACCCGAGGAGCACAGATACGCAGTATTTT. Protein sequence: CASSQQNPRSTDTQYF.

The chain joins TRBV27 to TRBJ1-2; D is possibly TRBD1 (5 bases). This CDR3 contains 15 residues. CDR1 and CDR2 from the germline V gene are MNHEY and SMNVEV (reference sequence). Between the trimmed V and J ends, which lost 6 bases and 4 bases, there was a span of 18 bases. The CDR3 spells CASRQDRGRSYGYTF. CDR3 DNA: TGTGCCAGCAGACAAGACAGAGGGAGGAGCTATGGCTACACCTTC.

As to this clone: Other DNA sequences within the sample encode an identical CDR3. The rearrangement uses TRBV19 and TRBJ1-5; 8 positions match TRBD1. The V gene's germline CDR1 is LNHDA and CDR2 SQIVND (reference sequence). The CDR3 runs to 14 residues. V dropped 5 bases and J dropped 4; count of bases not matched to a gene: 4. CDR3 in amino acids: CASSPTGGNQPQHF. CDR3 sequence (DNA): TGTGCCAGTAGTCCAACAGGGGGTAATCAGCCCCAGCATTTT.